One and the same sample provided the 7 T cell receptor beta chains below, sequenced in a study of cytomegalovirus exposure and HLA in healthy donors. Data came from immunoSEQ multiplex PCR; TCRdb stores just in-frame clones and leaves some out. The sample shows 120,000 to 150,000 clones, roughly 90% of them seen only once. The sample consisted of PBMCs. These receptors were obtained from a man aged 18-30 years in good health and CMV-seropositive.

The chain's CDR3 is CASSEALETPNNEQFF. The CDR3 DNA reads TGTGCCAGCAGTGAAGCGCTTGAGACACCTAACAATGAGCAGTTCTTC. This chain joins TRBV6-1 and TRBJ2-1; D unresolved. The germline CDR1 and CDR2 sequences are MNHNS and SASEGT. This CDR3 is built from 16 residues. The V end lost 0 bases, the J end lost 5 bases, and 14 bases lay between the germline ends.

J is TRBJ2-1 and V is TRBV15; 12 bases map to TRBD2. The CDR3 extends over 15 amino acids. Germline CDR1 LNHNV, CDR2 YYDKDF (reference sequence). The V gene end was trimmed by 5 bases and the J gene end by 7 bases; junction bases not matched to a gene: 6. CDR3 loop: CATSPTSGSGNEQFF. The DNA for the CDR3 is TGTGCCACCAGCCCGACTAGCGGGAGCGGTAATGAGCAGTTCTTC.

The chain is built from TRBV7-6 and TRBJ2-7, with TRBD1 matching over 12 bases. The V and J ends lost 4 bases and 2 bases, in that order; junction bases with no gene match: 3. This CDR3 has 15 residues. CDR1 and CDR2 from the germline V gene are SGHVS and FNYEAQ. In DNA form, the CDR3 reads TGTGCCAGCAGCTACGGGACAGGGGGCCCCTACGAGCAGTACTTC. It encodes CASSYGTGGPYEQYF.

The chain combines TRBV6-1 with TRBJ1-4; 7 nucleotides agree with TRBD1. The CDR3 contains 12 residues. Unmatched junction bases numbered 7, after V lost 6 bases and J lost 12 bases. The germline CDR1 and CDR2 sequences are MNHNS and SASEGT. The CDR3, as DNA: TGTGCCAGCAGCGAGGGGGCATCAGAACTGTTTTTT. Translating it yields CASSEGASELFF.

This clone was detected ten times or more. Other DNA sequences in the sample encode the same CDR3. The chain recombines TRBV30 with TRBJ2-1; 13 nucleotides match TRBD2. J lost 4 bases, V lost 0 bases, and 0 bases had no gene match. The CDR3 covers 15 residues. In germline, CDR1 is GTSNPN, CDR2 SVGIG (reference sequence). The CDR3 spells CAWSVLAGGYNEQFF. The DNA for the CDR3 is TGTGCCTGGAGTGTACTAGCGGGGGGGTACAATGAGCAGTTCTTC.

DNA for the CDR3: TGTGCCAGCGGGCGGGGATCCTACGAGCAGTACTTC. As protein: CASGRGSYEQYF. This sequence joins TRBV6-1 and TRBJ2-7, with TRBD2 as a possible D gene (6 bases). This CDR3 comprises 12 residues. Germline CDR1 reads MNHNS; CDR2 reads SASEGT. V dropped 8 bases and J dropped 1 base, with 9 bases sitting between them.

This chain uses TRBV4-1 with TRBJ1-6; 7 bases are a match to TRBD1. The CDR3 sequence is 15 residues long. The germline gives CDR1 MGHRA, CDR2 YSYEKL. With 4 bases clipped from V and 8 bases from J, the junction kept 8 bases outside the gene matches. CDR3 loop: CASSPDDRADSPLHF. CDR3 in DNA: TGCGCCAGCAGCCCAGATGACAGGGCGGATTCACCCCTCCACTTT.